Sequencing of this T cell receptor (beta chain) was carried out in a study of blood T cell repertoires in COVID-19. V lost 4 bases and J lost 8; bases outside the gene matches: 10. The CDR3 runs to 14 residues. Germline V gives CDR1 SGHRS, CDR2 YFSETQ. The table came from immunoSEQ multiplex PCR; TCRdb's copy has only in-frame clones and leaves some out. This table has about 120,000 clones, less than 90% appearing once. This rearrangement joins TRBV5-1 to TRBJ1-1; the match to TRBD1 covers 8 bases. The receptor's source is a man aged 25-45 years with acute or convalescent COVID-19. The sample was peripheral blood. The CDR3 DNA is TGCGCCAGCAGCCAAGGGACAGGTGGCGGGGAAGCTTTCTTT. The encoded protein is CASSQGTGGGEAFF. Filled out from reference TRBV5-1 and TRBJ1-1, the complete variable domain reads KAGVTQTPRYLIKTRGQQVTLSCSPISGHRSVSWYQQTPGQGLQFLFEYFSETQRNKGNFPGRFSGRQFSNSRSEMNVSTLELGDSALYLCASSQGTGGGEAFFGQGTRLTVV.